This TCR beta chain comes out of a study of blood T cell repertoires in COVID-19. Study information: Sample material is recorded as cDNA or gDNA derived from T cells, B-cell-depleted T cells, or PBMCs.

The table came from immunoSEQ multiplex PCR; TCRdb's copy has only in-frame clones and leaves some out. Of roughly 170,000 clones in the sample, less than 85% are singletons; the top ten hold about 12%. The CDR3 totals 14 residues. The V gene end was trimmed by 5 bases and the J gene end by 5 bases; junction bases not matched to a gene: 3. Germline V gene sequence: CDR1 SEHNR, CDR2 FQNEAQ (reference sequence). Enrollees, about 18 to 90 years old, lived in 24 US areas. Cohort 3 donors were reported recovered after two negative PCRs, clearance, or symptom resolution. This receptor was identified in a man between 50 and 59 years old who had recovered from COVID-19. Material: PBMCs or T cells enriched from blood (not recorded which). The chain recombines TRBV7-9 with TRBJ1-6; 7 bases align to TRBD1. This chain's CDR3 is CASSPGQNNSPLHF. DNA of the CDR3: TGTGCCAGCAGCCCGGGACAGAATAATTCACCCCTCCACTTT.